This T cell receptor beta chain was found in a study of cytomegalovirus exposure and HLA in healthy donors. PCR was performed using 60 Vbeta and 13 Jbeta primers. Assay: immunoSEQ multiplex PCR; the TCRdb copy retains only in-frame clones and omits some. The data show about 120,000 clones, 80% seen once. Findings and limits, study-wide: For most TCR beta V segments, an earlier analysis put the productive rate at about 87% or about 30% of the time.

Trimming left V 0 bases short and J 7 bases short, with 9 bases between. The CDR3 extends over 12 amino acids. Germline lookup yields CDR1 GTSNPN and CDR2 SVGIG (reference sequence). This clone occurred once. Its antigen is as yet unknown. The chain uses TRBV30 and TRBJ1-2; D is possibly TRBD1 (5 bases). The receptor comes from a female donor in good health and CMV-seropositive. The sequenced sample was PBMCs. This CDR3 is CAWSVPGSGYTF. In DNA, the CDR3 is TGTGCCTGGAGTGTACCAGGGTCTGGCTACACCTTC.